What follows are 8 T cell receptor beta chains derived from one specimen sequenced in a study of T cell responses to AZD1222 COVID-19 vaccine. Libraries were prepared by immunoSEQ multiplex PCR; TCRdb keeps only in-frame clonotypes and omits some of them. The data show 85,000 or so clones, 90% seen once. Material: peripheral blood, obtained on day 0 of AZD1222 vaccination. The receptors were gathered from an adult in good health.

The J gene is TRBJ1-1, the V gene TRBV20-1, with a weak D call TRBD1 (6 bases). Germline V gene lookup returns CDR1 DFQATT and CDR2 SNEGSKA (reference sequence). Trimming removed 8 bases at V and 6 bases at J, with 13 bases between. The CDR3 contains 11 residues. The CDR3 nucleotides are TGCAGTTCTGGTAGGGGGGCTGAAGCTTTCTTT. Translated: CSSGRGAEAFF.

The chain carries TRBV9 and TRBJ1-1; TRBD1 matches 9 bases. The CDR3 runs 15 residues. Per the germline V gene, CDR1 is SGDLS and CDR2 is YYNGEE. V was pared by 3 bases and J by 2 bases, with 5 bases of the junction left unmatched. CDR3 in amino acids: CASSAQQGANTEAFF. CDR3 in DNA: TGTGCCAGCAGCGCGCAACAGGGGGCCAACACTGAAGCTTTCTTT.

The chain employs TRBV18 and TRBJ1-2; no clear D. Trimming took 2 bases from V and 0 from J, leaving 4 bases between them. The CDR3 loop spans 13 amino acids. From germline, CDR1 is KGHSH and CDR2 LQKENI. Here the CDR3 DNA reads TGTGCCAGCTCACCAGGAGCTAACTATGGCTACACCTTC. Translating gives CASSPGANYGYTF.

The chain employs TRBV6-6 and TRBJ1-2; D not resolved. Germline V gives CDR1 MNHNY, CDR2 SVGAGI (reference sequence). The V gene lost 5 bases and the J gene lost 2 bases, with 6 bases spanning the gap. The CDR3 runs to 12 residues. The CDR3 spells CASSTRNYGYTF. In nucleotides, the CDR3 is TGTGCCAGCAGTACAAGGAACTATGGCTACACCTTC.

The chain recombines TRBV19 with TRBJ1-5; D ambiguous. Trimming removed 3 bases from V and 4 bases from J, with 7 bases in between. CDR1 LNHDA and CDR2 SQIVND come from the germline V gene (reference sequence). This CDR3 comprises 13 residues. The CDR3 sequence: CASSISFNQPQHF. DNA for the CDR3: TGTGCCAGTAGTATCAGCTTTAATCAGCCCCAGCATTTT.

V and J are TRBV27 and TRBJ2-3; 8 nucleotides agree with TRBD2. The V segment lost 6 bases and the J segment 2 bases; nucleotides outside the gene matches: 7. This CDR3 comprises 15 residues. Germline CDR1 and CDR2: MNHEY and SMNVEV (reference sequence). For the CDR3, the DNA is TGTGCCAGCAGCCCCGAGCGGGGGCACACAGATACGCAGTATTTT. Its protein product is CASSPERGHTDTQYF.

The V call is TRBV10-2, the J call TRBJ1-1; D not certain. V lost 2 bases to trimming and J lost 4 bases, with 11 bases between them. The CDR3 consists of 14 residues. Looked up from germline, CDR1 is WSHSY and CDR2 is SAAADI. Here the CDR3 DNA reads TGCGCCAGCAGTGAGAAGGAGTTTGGCACTGAAGCTTTCTTT. It codes for CASSEKEFGTEAFF.

The V and J genes are TRBV29-1 and TRBJ2-6, with D uncertain. The V gene lost 1 base and the J gene lost 4 bases, with 32 bases spanning the gap. The CDR3 length is 22 residues. In germline, CDR1 is SQVTM, CDR2 ANQGSEA. CDR3 protein: CSVEVPGRASKKPSLGANVLTF. CDR3 nucleotides: TGCAGCGTTGAAGTCCCCGGAAGGGCCTCCAAAAAACCGTCTCTGGGGGCCAACGTCCTGACTTTC.